The clone carrying this T cell receptor (beta chain) was detected many times. Its antigen is unidentified. MiXCR was run by TCRdb on the reads, yielding one entry per CDR3 protein. Here the sample spans almost 500,000 distinct CDR3 sequences, 10% to 12% being singletons. The source of the sample is a study of T cell repertoires in cytomegalovirus infection. At the level of the study: Carrying CMV and the relevant HLA type showed in public TCR beta signatures. Findings of the study overall: Based on cumulative public TCR beta family frequency, carriers of CMV plus the relevant HLA were identified. HLA-C-restricted CMV-specific TCR beta clonotypes prevailed in the ex vivo response.

V gave up 1 base and J gave up 0 bases, with 13 bases separating them. CDR1 SGHTA and CDR2 FQGNSA come from the germline V gene. This CDR3 has 17 residues. The sample comprised PBMCs. The chain employs TRBV7-2 and TRBJ1-3; tentative D call: TRBD1 (5 bases). The TCR sequence derives from a human donor in good health (CMV status not recorded). Some clones in this sample may be carry-over from other donors' samples. The CDR3 region has the DNA TGTGCCAGCAGCTTAGGTCAAGGGGCAGCCTCTGGAAACACCATATATTTT. Its translation: CASSLGQGAASGNTIYF.